A few counts support the clone carrying this T cell receptor beta chain. Its antigen is as yet unknown. These data come from a study of T-cell memory formation after mild COVID-19. About the research overall: The TCR clusters were mostly specific to one donor.

The V gene's germline CDR1 is DFQATT and CDR2 SNEGSKA (reference sequence). The CDR3 loop spans 14 amino acids. V shed 5 bases, J shed 2 bases, and the junction held 5 bases outside the gene matches. General study points: Whereas later expanders leaned CD4+, clones contracting day 15 to 85 showed a balanced CD4/CD8 makeup. Most CD4+ clones that shrank were in CM and EM, while CD8+ ones turned up in EMRA.

Researchers used 5'RACE with constant-segment primers to make TCR alpha and TCR beta cDNA libraries that carry sample barcodes and UMIs. TCRdb ran MiXCR on the 5' RACE reads and lists one entry per CDR3 protein. This sample has 250,000 to 300,000 distinct CDR3 sequences, with 16% found just once. This TCR was recovered from a man younger than 30 who had mild COVID-19 (a few samples of this study predate the infection). Cell type and time point are not known. Sequencing was carried out using PBMCs or a T cell subset sorted from them (not recorded which). This chain links TRBV20-1 with TRBJ2-3; TRBD2 matches at 9 bases. Here the CDR3 DNA reads TGCAGTGCTTCAGCGGGGGGTTACACAGATACGCAGTATTTT. Translation gives CSASAGGYTDTQYF.